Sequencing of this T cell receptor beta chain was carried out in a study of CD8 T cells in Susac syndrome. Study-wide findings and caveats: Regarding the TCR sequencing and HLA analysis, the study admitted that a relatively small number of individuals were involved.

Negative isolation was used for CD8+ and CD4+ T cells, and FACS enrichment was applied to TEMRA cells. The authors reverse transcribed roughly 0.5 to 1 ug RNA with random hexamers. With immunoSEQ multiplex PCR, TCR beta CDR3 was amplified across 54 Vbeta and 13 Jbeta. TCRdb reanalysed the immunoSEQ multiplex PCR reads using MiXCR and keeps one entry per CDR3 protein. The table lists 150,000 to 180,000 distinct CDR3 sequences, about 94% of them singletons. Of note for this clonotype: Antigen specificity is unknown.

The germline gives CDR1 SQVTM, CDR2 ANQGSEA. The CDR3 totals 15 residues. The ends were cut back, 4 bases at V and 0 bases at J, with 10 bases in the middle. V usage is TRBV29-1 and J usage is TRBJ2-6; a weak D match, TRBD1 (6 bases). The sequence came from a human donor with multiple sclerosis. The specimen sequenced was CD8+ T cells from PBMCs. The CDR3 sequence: CSVGDRTSGANVLTF. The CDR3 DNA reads TGCAGCGTTGGTGACAGGACCTCTGGGGCCAACGTCCTGACTTTC. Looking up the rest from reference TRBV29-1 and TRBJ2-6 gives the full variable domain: SAVISQKPSRDICQRGTSLTIQCQVDSQVTMMFWYRQQPGQSLTLIATANQGSEATYESGFVIDKFPISRPNLTFSTLTVSNMSPEDSSIYLCSVGDRTSGANVLTFGAGSRLTVL.